Included here is one T cell receptor beta chain sequence, with context. The antigen is not known. One junction end disagrees with the germline gene, perhaps due to a read error. TCR beta cDNA libraries included unique molecular identifiers. Approximately 500,000 cDNA molecules were recovered from an input of about 0.9 to 10 million T cells. One entry per CDR3 protein, called by TCRdb with MiXCR from the PCR reads. The sample holds roughly 800,000 distinct CDR3 sequences, 53% seen once. This entry is derived from a study of post-analysis software for immune sequencing data. Across the whole study: Patients with relapsing-remitting, secondary progressive and progressive-relapsing multiple sclerosis courses were all represented.

The CDR3 is 15 residues long. CDR1 and CDR2 from the germline V gene are KGHSH and LQKENI. Study results and caveats: In patients, about five TRBV segments were more frequent than in controls, with TRBV5-6, TRBV5-1 and TRBV20-1 among them.

What was sequenced was blood. This sequence was found in a girl aged 5 to 17 with multiple sclerosis. The chain combines TRBV18 with TRBJ1-5, with TRBD1 as a possible D gene (5 bases). DNA of the CDR3: TGTACCAGCTCAGGGAGGGTCCAGCAGAATCAGCCCCAGCATTTT. Protein: CTSSGRVQQNQPQHF.